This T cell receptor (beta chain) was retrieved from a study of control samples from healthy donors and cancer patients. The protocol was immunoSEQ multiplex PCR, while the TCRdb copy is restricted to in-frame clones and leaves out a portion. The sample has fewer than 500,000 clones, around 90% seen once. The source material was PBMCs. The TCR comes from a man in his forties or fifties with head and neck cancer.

The CDR3 region has the DNA TGTGCCAGCAGCTTGCGTCTCGCCCCCTACGAGCAGTACTTC. Amino acids: CASSLRLAPYEQYF. The chain uses TRBV5-4 and TRBJ2-7; D gene ambiguous. Germline V gene data show CDR1 as SGHNT and CDR2 as YYREEE (reference sequence). This CDR3 is 14 amino acids long. Trimming shortened V by 1 base and J by 2 bases, and 10 bases separated the two germline ends.